The TCR beta chain under discussion was sequenced for a study of cytomegalovirus exposure and HLA in healthy donors. Study summary: The 120 validation repertoires matched the approximately 700 first-cohort repertoires in platform, a later analysis reported.

Concerning this clone: Its antigen is as yet unknown.

V shed 1 base and J shed 2 bases, with 12 bases lying between them. The CDR3 sequence is 15 residues long. Germline V gene sequence: CDR1 MNHNS, CDR2 SASEGT. Study results and limitations: The classifier reportedly diagnosed cytomegalovirus status with high sensitivity and specificity.

The method was immunoSEQ multiplex PCR; TCRdb's version includes in-frame clones alone and lacks a portion of them. This table holds approximately 130,000 clones, 85% to 90% found once. The receptor was isolated from a woman aged 25 to 39 in good health and CMV-seronegative. What was sequenced was PBMCs. This chain uses TRBV6-1 with TRBJ2-7; the D gene is possibly TRBD1 (5 bases). CDR3 sequence: CASSEVRGPPYEQYF. In nucleotides, the CDR3 is TGTGCCAGCAGTGAAGTTAGGGGCCCTCCCTACGAGCAGTACTTC.